The 11 T cell receptor beta chains in this list originate from one sample, sequenced in a study of a mutant IDH1 vaccine in newly diagnosed glioma. This table comes from immunoSEQ multiplex PCR, and its TCRdb copy is limited to in-frame clones, with some not included. Among 9,000 to 13,000 clones listed, about four fifths were seen once. No antigens are known for them. Time point of the sample: week 47, end of study. Each dose of the vaccine consisted of 300 ug of mutant IDH1 20-mer peptide, with topical imiquimod. This sample comprised PBMCs, obtained from a glioma patient whose treatment included an IDH1 peptide vaccine. The receptors shown here come from a man aged 25 to 40 with glioma.

This chain joins TRBV25-1 and TRBJ2-1, with 7 bases fitting TRBD2. The CDR3 extends over 18 amino acids. V lost 1 base and J lost 0; bases outside the gene matches: 9. From germline, CDR1 is MGHDK and CDR2 SYGVNS. The CDR3 nucleotides are TGTGCCAGCAGTGAATGGGGAGCTAGCGGAAACTCCTACAATGAGCAGTTCTTC. It encodes CASSEWGASGNSYNEQFF.

This chain connects TRBV29-1 to TRBJ2-1; 8 bases map to TRBD2. The V segment lost 8 bases and the J segment 3 bases; nucleotides outside the gene matches: 9. This CDR3 is built from 14 residues. Germline V gene lookup returns CDR1 SQVTM and CDR2 ANQGSEA. CDR3 residues: CSTGTRGVYNEQFF. For the CDR3, the DNA is TGCAGCACCGGGACTAGAGGGGTCTACAATGAGCAGTTCTTC.

This rearrangement joins TRBV10-3 to TRBJ1-2; tentatively, D is TRBD1 (6 bases). Germline CDR1 reads ENHRY; CDR2 reads SYGVKD. CDR3 length equals 13 residues. The V and J ends lost 6 bases and 7 bases respectively, with 15 bases between them. CDR3 protein: CAIRDSPVSGYTF. In DNA form, the CDR3 reads TGTGCCATCAGGGACAGTCCAGTCTCTGGCTACACCTTC.

The rearrangement links TRBV6-5 to TRBJ2-3; D remains ambiguous. The CDR3 is made up of 12 amino acids. Germline loops: CDR1 MNHEY, CDR2 SVGAGI. V lost 2 bases to trimming and J lost 6 bases, with 6 bases between them. CDR3 in DNA: TGTGCCAGCAGTTACACCCCGGATACGCAGTATTTT. The encoded protein is CASSYTPDTQYF.

The genes are TRBV7-2 and TRBJ1-5; tentative D call: TRBD1 (5 bases). CDR3 length: 15 amino acids. Per germline, CDR1 SGHTA and CDR2 FQGNSA. Trimming pared 4 bases from V and 5 bases from J, leaving 15 bases between. The CDR3 region has the DNA TGTGCCAGCAGCTCGAAGGTAGGGGCGGATCAGCCCCAGCATTTT. Its protein product is CASSSKVGADQPQHF.

This chain's CDR3 is CASSTHSDRSYEQYF. CDR3 sequence (DNA): TGTGCCAGCAGTACTCACAGTGACCGCTCCTACGAGCAGTACTTC. This chain links TRBV28 with TRBJ2-7; D call uncertain. The V gene's germline CDR1 is MDHEN and CDR2 SYDVKM. The germline V and J ends were trimmed by 5 bases and 0 bases, with 14 bases remaining between them. This CDR3 comprises 15 residues.

V usage is TRBV5-1 and J usage is TRBJ2-7; tentative D call: TRBD1 (6 bases). The V gene's germline CDR1 is SGHRS and CDR2 YFSETQ. The CDR3 extends over 13 amino acids. V was shortened by 4 bases and J by 2 bases, with 10 bases between the two germline ends. In nucleotides, the CDR3 is TGCGCCAGCAGCCTGGACAGTGCCTACGAGCAGTACTTC. It translates to CASSLDSAYEQYF.

The gene calls are TRBV7-2 and TRBJ2-3; a possible D gene is TRBD1 (5 bases). CDR1 and CDR2 (germline): SGHTA, FQGNSA. Deletions cut 1 base from V and 2 bases from J, with 10 bases between. This CDR3 region has 15 residues. CDR3 sequence: CASSLGGSPTDTQYF. The CDR3 DNA sequence: TGTGCCAGCAGCTTAGGGGGCAGCCCCACAGATACGCAGTATTTT.

The chain is built from TRBV7-9 and TRBJ2-1; D is perhaps TRBD2 (5 bases). The V end was cut by 2 bases, the J end by 5 bases, with 13 bases between. Germline V gene lookup returns CDR1 SEHNR and CDR2 FQNEAQ (reference sequence). This CDR3 has 15 amino acids. CDR3 loop: CASSLLAGSNNEQFF. The CDR3 DNA reads TGTGCCAGCAGCTTACTCGCGGGCTCGAACAATGAGCAGTTCTTC.

The chain couples TRBV27 to TRBJ2-7; no definite D call. CDR1 MNHEY and CDR2 SMNVEV come from the germline V gene (reference sequence). The CDR3 loop spans 13 amino acids. Trimming cost V 5 bases and J 4 bases, with 12 bases left between them. Here the CDR3 reads CASSPTTEYEQYF. The CDR3 DNA reads TGTGCCAGCAGTCCCACCACGGAGTACGAGCAGTACTTC.

The gene calls are TRBV19 and TRBJ2-1; D remains unclear. The CDR3 is 13 residues long. In germline, CDR1 is LNHDA, CDR2 SQIVND (reference sequence). V lost 5 bases to trimming and J lost 4 bases, with 9 bases between them. CDR3 amino acids: CASSVGSYNEQFF. The CDR3 nucleotides read TGTGCCAGTAGTGTGGGTTCTTACAATGAGCAGTTCTTC. Full variable domain (missing parts from reference TRBV19 and TRBJ2-1): DGGITQSPKYLFRKEGQNVTLSCEQNLNHDAMYWYRQDPGQGLRLIYYSQIVNDFQKGDIAEGYSVSREKKESFPLTVTSAQKNPTAFYLCASSVGSYNEQFFGPGTRLTVL.